This T cell receptor (beta chain) came from a study of cytomegalovirus exposure and HLA in healthy donors. Study-wide results and caveats: Analyses of presence and absence presupposed an approximately uniform sequencing depth across donors. There were some V segments, including TRBV6-2 and TRBV6-3, excluded as indistinguishable. For most TCR sequences rarity was the rule, although some public TCRs occurred in many donors.

Trimming removed 0 bases from V and 2 bases from J, with 9 bases in between. Germline CDR1 is SGHAT and CDR2 is FQNNGV. The CDR3 has 15 residues. Note on this clone: What it binds is not known.

With 60 Vbeta and 13 Jbeta primers, the PCR was carried out. The assay was immunoSEQ multiplex PCR, and TCRdb's table has in-frame clones only and misses some. The profile covers around 110,000 clones, with over 65% appearing a single time and around 8.8% taken by the ten largest. The TCR sequence derives from a middle-aged woman in good health and CMV-seropositive. The chain employs TRBV11-2 and TRBJ2-3, with D possibly TRBD2 on 6 matching bases. The sample was PBMCs. The CDR3 nucleotides are TGTGCCAGCAGCTTAGACGGCGGGACCACAGATACGCAGTATTTT. Protein product: CASSLDGGTTDTQYF.